The 28 T cell receptor beta chains in this list originate from one sample, sequenced in a study of T cells in Graves' hyperthyroidism and ophthalmopathy. The source material, RNA transcripts, was used to amplify TCR beta CDR3 regions. A first-round RT-PCR of the TCR CDR3 used the HTBI primer set. TCRdb re-derived calls from the multiplex PCR reads in MiXCR, one entry per CDR3 protein. The sample records 350,000 to 400,000 distinct CDR3 sequences, about 18% being singletons. Sequenced input: blood. The receptors come from a man between 18 and 35 years old with Graves' ophthalmopathy.

V usage is TRBV2 and J usage is TRBJ2-3; D gene ambiguous. The CDR3 extends over 15 amino acids. The germline gives CDR1 SNHLY, CDR2 FYNNEI. The V and J ends lost 4 bases and 0 bases respectively, with 11 bases between them. The CDR3 reads CASSARSFSTDTQYF. The DNA of the CDR3 is TGTGCCAGCAGTGCTCGTTCGTTTAGCACAGATACGCAGTATTTT.

This clonotype was observed a few times. The rearrangement joins TRBV10-2 to TRBJ1-5; TRBD1 is a possible D gene (5 bases). Germline loops: CDR1 WSHSY, CDR2 SAAADI. This CDR3 comprises 13 residues. The V gene lost 9 bases and the J gene lost 8 bases, with 17 bases spanning the gap. The CDR3 bases are TGCGCCAGTAGTATGGGGGTAAGGGAGCCCCAGCATTTT. This sequence encodes CASSMGVREPQHF.

As for this clonotype: This could be a read error, since a much larger clone is one nucleotide away. V gene TRBV7-2 combines with J gene TRBJ2-3; D unresolved. CDR1 and CDR2 from the germline V gene are SGHTA and FQGNSA. The CDR3 is 13 residues long. The CDR3, as DNA: TGTGCCAGCGGCTTCAGGTCCACAGATACGCAGTATTTT. Its translation: CASGFRSTDTQYF.

This clonotype was observed at least ten times. The chain recombines TRBV12-3 or TRBV12-4 with TRBJ2-5; 8 bases match TRBD2. The V segment lost 7 bases and the J segment 5 bases; nucleotides outside the gene matches: 9. The CDR3 length is 14 residues. The CDR3 loop reads CASTMGLVGETQYF. DNA of the CDR3: TGTGCCAGCACCATGGGACTAGTGGGGGAGACCCAGTACTTC.

This clonotype was counted only a few times. The rearrangement joins TRBV7-9 to TRBJ1-2, with D possibly TRBD1 on 6 matching bases. V dropped 2 bases and J dropped 6 bases, with 16 bases sitting between them. The germline V gene encodes CDR1 SEHNR and CDR2 FQNEAQ (reference sequence). The CDR3 loop spans 15 amino acids. The CDR3 DNA reads TGTGCCAGCAGCTTATCGGCCAGGGGAATCGATGGCTACACCTTC. Amino acid sequence: CASSLSARGIDGYTF.

There are a few counts of this clonotype. The chain recombines TRBV25-1 with TRBJ1-2; D is unclear. CDR1 MGHDK and CDR2 SYGVNS come from the germline V gene. The CDR3 has 14 amino acids. Trimming stripped 7 bases from V and 5 bases from J, with 17 bases between. CDR3 coding DNA: TGTGCCAGCAATAAAGAGGGCGGATTGTATGGCTACACCTTC. As protein: CASNKEGGLYGYTF.

Points on this clonotype: A read error is possible here, since a much larger clone lies one base away. This rearrangement joins TRBV20-1 to TRBJ1-2; TRBD1 is a possible D gene (5 bases). This CDR3 comprises 10 residues. CDR1 and CDR2 from the germline V gene are DFQATT and SNEGSKA (reference sequence). The CDR3 reads CSGQFYGYAF. CDR3 in DNA: TGCAGTGGACAGTTCTATGGCTACGCCTTC.

This clonotype has just a few counts. Mismatch with germline at one junction end may stem from a read error. The gene calls are TRBV12-3 or TRBV12-4 and TRBJ1-3; TRBD1 aligns across 10 bases. CDR3 length: 15 residues. The CDR3 spells CASSLGQGIGNTIYF. In nucleotides, the CDR3 is TGTGCCAGTAGTTTGGGACAGGGGATTGGAAACACCATATATTTT.

This clonotype was recorded at least ten times. This rearrangement joins TRBV2 to TRBJ1-6; no definite D call. CDR1 and CDR2 from the germline V gene are SNHLY and FYNNEI. The V gene lost 7 bases and the J gene lost 10 bases, with 8 bases spanning the gap. This CDR3 spans 11 amino acids. CDR3 nucleotide sequence: TGTGCCAGCACTCAAGGGTCACCCCTCCACTTT. This gives the protein CASTQGSPLHF.

The J gene is TRBJ1-1, the V gene TRBV3-1; TRBD1 aligns across 8 bases. Germline loops: CDR1 LGHDT, CDR2 YNNKEL (reference sequence). This CDR3 is built from 16 residues. Trimming at V came to 2 bases and at J to 5 bases, leaving 10 bases not matched to a gene. CDR3 region: CASSQRSQGARTEAFF. The CDR3 nucleotides read TGTGCCAGCAGCCAAAGGAGTCAGGGGGCGCGGACTGAAGCTTTCTTT.

The rearrangement joins TRBV13 to TRBJ1-5, with D possibly TRBD1 on 5 matching bases. The V and J ends lost 0 bases and 0 bases respectively, with 9 bases between them. The germline V gene has CDR1 PRHDT and CDR2 FYEKMQ (reference sequence). The CDR3 loop spans 16 amino acids. DNA for the CDR3: TGTGCCAGCAGCTTAGGGGGGGTTTATAGCAATCAGCCCCAGCATTTT. As protein: CASSLGGVYSNQPQHF.

The chain joins TRBV14 to TRBJ2-3; TRBD1 aligns across 7 bases. Trimming removed 6 bases from V and 2 bases from J; junction bases left unmatched: 5. The germline CDR1 and CDR2 sequences are SGHDN and FVKESK. CDR3 size: 14 residues. In DNA form, the CDR3 reads TGTGCCAGCAGGGCGACAGGGCCCACAGATACGCAGTATTTT. Its protein is CASRATGPTDTQYF.

This clonotype occurred many times. The chain carries TRBV6-1 and TRBJ1-2; no definite D call. This CDR3 is built from 13 residues. V was cut by 4 bases and J by 4 bases, with 10 bases left in between. The germline gives CDR1 MNHNS, CDR2 SASEGT. The CDR3 sequence: CASSADILYGYTF. CDR3 DNA sequence: TGTGCCAGCAGTGCAGACATACTCTATGGCTACACCTTC.

CDR3 DNA: TGTGCCAGCAGTTACTCGCACGGGCAGCCCCAGCATTTT. This codes for CASSYSHGQPQHF. The chain carries TRBV6-6 and TRBJ1-5, with unresolved D. This CDR3 is built from 13 residues. The V and J ends lost 0 bases and 7 bases respectively, with 7 bases between them. CDR1 and CDR2 from the germline V gene are MNHNY and SVGAGI (reference sequence).

Ten or more counts support this clonotype. This chain connects TRBV12-3 or TRBV12-4 to TRBJ2-2; perhaps D is TRBD1 or TRBD2 (5 bases each). The CDR3 runs 12 residues. V lost 7 bases to trimming and J lost 9 bases, with 12 bases between them. In nucleotides, the CDR3 is TGTGCCAGCAACCGAGGGGAGCGGGAGCTGTTTTTT. The encoded protein is CASNRGERELFF.

This chain joins TRBV11-1 and TRBJ2-7, with D perhaps matching TRBD1 or TRBD2 (5 bases each). The germline CDR1 and CDR2 sequences are SGHAT and FQDESV (reference sequence). The V end lost 5 bases, the J end lost 2 bases, and 16 bases lay between the germline ends. This CDR3 is built from 15 residues. The CDR3 DNA sequence: TGTGCCAGCAGCGCGACCCGGGACGAAGCCTACGAGCAGTACTTC. Protein product: CASSATRDEAYEQYF.

The table lists this clonotype with many counts. The chain employs TRBV2 and TRBJ2-1; 13 nucleotides agree with TRBD2. Germline CDR1 SNHLY, CDR2 FYNNEI. CDR3 length: 16 amino acids. J was trimmed by 0 bases and V by 8 bases; bases with no gene match: 4. Written as DNA, the CDR3 is TGTGCCAGCGGGGGACTAGCGGGGAGCTCCTACAATGAGCAGTTCTTC. This encodes CASGGLAGSSYNEQFF.

The CDR3 DNA reads TGCAGTGCTAGGGGGGGGGGCGAATACAATGAGCAGTTCTTC. Protein sequence: CSARGGGEYNEQFF. The chain is built from TRBV20-1 and TRBJ2-1; D is possibly TRBD2 (7 bases). Germline V CDR1 and CDR2: DFQATT, SNEGSKA (reference sequence). Trimming took 3 bases from V and 4 from J, leaving 13 bases between them. The CDR3 is 14 amino acids.

This clonotype was counted many times. The chain is built from TRBV12-3 or TRBV12-4 and TRBJ2-7; D is tentatively TRBD1 or TRBD2 (5 bases each). Trimming cost V 5 bases and J 0 bases, with 17 bases left between them. CDR3 length equals 16 residues. The CDR3 DNA is TGTGCCAGCAGTACCCCGCAAAGTGGGGGCTCCTACGAGCAGTACTTC. It is translated as CASSTPQSGGSYEQYF.

CDR3 residues: CASSLKLTYEQYF. The CDR3 region has the DNA TGTGCCAGCAGCTTAAAACTTACCTACGAGCAGTACTTC. The gene calls are TRBV7-9 and TRBJ2-7, with no clear D. The CDR3 sequence is 13 residues long. Looked up from germline, CDR1 is SEHNR and CDR2 is FQNEAQ (reference sequence). V was shortened by 2 bases and J by 2 bases, with 7 bases between the two germline ends.

This clonotype was counted at least ten times. The chain couples TRBV7-2 to TRBJ1-4; 11 bases are a match to TRBD1. The V gene end was trimmed by 5 bases and the J gene end by 10 bases; junction bases not matched to a gene: 12. The CDR3 extends over 16 amino acids. The V gene's germline CDR1 is SGHTA and CDR2 FQGNSA. The CDR3 bases are TGTGCCAGCAGCATTAATTCCGGGACAGGGGGAGGAAAACTGTTTTTT. As protein: CASSINSGTGGGKLFF.

This clonotype occurred many times. The chain links TRBV3-1 to TRBJ1-5, with a possible D match to TRBD1 (6 bases). This CDR3 has 13 amino acids. V lost 3 bases and J lost 5, with 8 bases in between. Germline CDR1 LGHDT, CDR2 YNNKEL (reference sequence). In DNA, the CDR3 is TGTGCCAGCAGCCATGGACAGTATCAGCCCCAGCATTTT. Translation gives CASSHGQYQPQHF.

There are many counts of this clonotype. The V and J genes are TRBV7-9 and TRBJ1-3; D not certain. V was cut by 0 bases and J by 0 bases, with 12 bases left in between. The CDR3 has 17 amino acids. Germline V CDR1 and CDR2: SEHNR, FQNEAQ (reference sequence). In nucleotides, the CDR3 is TGTGCCAGCAGCTTAGCGAGTGCACCTCACTCTGGAAACACCATATATTTT. Residues: CASSLASAPHSGNTIYF. Together with reference TRBV7-9 and TRBJ1-3, the CDR3 gives the full variable domain: DTGVSQNPRHKITKRGQNVTFRCDPISEHNRLYWYRQTLGQGPEFLTYFQNEAQLEKSRLLSDRFSAERPKGSFSTLEIQRTEQGDSAMYLCASSLASAPHSGNTIYFGEGSWLTVV.

This clonotype showed up many times. The chain combines TRBV20-1 with TRBJ1-5; D not certain. The V gene lost 1 base and the J gene lost 5 bases, with 6 bases spanning the gap. The CDR3 runs to 12 residues. Germline CDR1 reads DFQATT; CDR2 reads SNEGSKA (reference sequence). This chain's CDR3 is CSARVRDQPQHF. CDR3 sequence (DNA): TGCAGTGCTAGAGTGCGTGATCAGCCCCAGCATTTT.

V is TRBV13 and J is TRBJ2-7, with D possibly being TRBD1 (6 bases). V gave up 4 bases and J gave up 4 bases, with 14 bases separating them. Germline assignment: CDR1 PRHDT and CDR2 FYEKMQ (reference sequence). There are 14 residues in the CDR3. CDR3 nucleotides: TGTGCCAGCAGCTCGCAACAGGGACCTTACGAGCAGTACTTC. Encoded protein: CASSSQQGPYEQYF.

Many counts were recorded for this clonotype. The chain links TRBV3-1 to TRBJ1-5; D not resolved. The ends were cut back, 4 bases at V and 6 bases at J, with 13 bases in the middle. The CDR3 runs 14 residues. Germline CDR1 LGHDT, CDR2 YNNKEL (reference sequence). Here the CDR3 DNA reads TGTGCCAGCAGCCCGACCCCCCGGGGTCAGCCCCAGCATTTT. Protein product: CASSPTPRGQPQHF. Combining the CDR3 with reference TRBV3-1 and TRBJ1-5 gives the whole variable domain DTAVSQTPKYLVTQMGNDKSIKCEQNLGHDTMYWYKQDSKKFLKIMFSYNNKELIINETVPNRFSPKSPDKAHLNLHINSLELGDSAVYFCASSPTPRGQPQHFGDGTRLSIL.

This clonotype was detected only a few times. This chain uses TRBV14 with TRBJ2-2; D assignment may be TRBD1 or TRBD2 (6 bases each). Per the germline V gene, CDR1 is SGHDN and CDR2 is FVKESK. The CDR3 contains 15 residues. The V end was cut by 4 bases, the J end by 3 bases, with 12 bases between. Here the CDR3 DNA reads TGTGCCAGCAGCCCATTGGGGGGCGACACCGGGGAGCTGTTTTTT. It encodes CASSPLGGDTGELFF.

The chain uses TRBV20-1 and TRBJ2-1, with D perhaps given as TRBD1 or TRBD2 (6 bases each). The CDR3 is 13 amino acids. Germline V gene data show CDR1 as DFQATT and CDR2 as SNEGSKA (reference sequence). Trimming shortened V by 3 bases and J by 8 bases, and 14 bases separated the two germline ends. The DNA for the CDR3 is TGCAGTGCTAGGGGGGGCAGCCTCCATGAGCAGTTCTTC. This translates into CSARGGSLHEQFF.